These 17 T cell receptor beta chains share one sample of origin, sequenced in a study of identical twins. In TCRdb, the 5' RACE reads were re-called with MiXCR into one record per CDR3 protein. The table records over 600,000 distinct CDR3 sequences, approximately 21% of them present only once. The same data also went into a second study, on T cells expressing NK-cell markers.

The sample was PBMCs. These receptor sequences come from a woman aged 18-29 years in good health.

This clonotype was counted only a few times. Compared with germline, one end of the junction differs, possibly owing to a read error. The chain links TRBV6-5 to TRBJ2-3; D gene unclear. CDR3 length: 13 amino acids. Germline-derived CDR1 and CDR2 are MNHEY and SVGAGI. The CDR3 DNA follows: TGTGCCAGCAGTTACTCCGGCACAGATGCGCAGTATTTT. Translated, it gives CASSYSGTDAQYF.

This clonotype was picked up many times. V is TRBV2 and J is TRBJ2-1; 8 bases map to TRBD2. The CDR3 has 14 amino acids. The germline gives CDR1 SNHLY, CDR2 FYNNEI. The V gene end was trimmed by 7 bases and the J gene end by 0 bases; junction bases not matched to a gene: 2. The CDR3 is CASMGTSSYNEQFF. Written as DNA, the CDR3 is TGTGCCAGCATGGGGACTAGCTCCTACAATGAGCAGTTCTTC. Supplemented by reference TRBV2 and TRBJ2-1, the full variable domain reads EPEVTQTPSHQVTQMGQEVILRCVPISNHLYFYWYRQILGQKVEFLVSFYNNEISEKSEIFDDQFSVERPDGSNFTLKIRSTKLEDSAMYFCASMGTSSYNEQFFGPGTRLTVL.

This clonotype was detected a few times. CDR3 region: CASSLVWDQETQYF. The CDR3, as DNA: TGTGCCAGCAGCTTGGTATGGGACCAAGAGACCCAGTACTTC. V and J are TRBV5-5 and TRBJ2-5; D ambiguous. This CDR3 is built from 14 residues. Germline CDR1 is SGHKS and CDR2 is YYEKEE (reference sequence). V lost 0 bases to trimming and J lost 0 bases, with 6 bases between them.

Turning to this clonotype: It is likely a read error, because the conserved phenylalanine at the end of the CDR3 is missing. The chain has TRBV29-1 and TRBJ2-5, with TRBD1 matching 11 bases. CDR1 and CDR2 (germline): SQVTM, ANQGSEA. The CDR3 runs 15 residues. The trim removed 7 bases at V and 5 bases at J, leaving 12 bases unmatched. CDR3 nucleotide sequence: TGCAGCGCCGCGAGGGGGACAGGGGGGATGGAGACCCAGTACTTA. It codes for CSAARGTGGMETQYL.

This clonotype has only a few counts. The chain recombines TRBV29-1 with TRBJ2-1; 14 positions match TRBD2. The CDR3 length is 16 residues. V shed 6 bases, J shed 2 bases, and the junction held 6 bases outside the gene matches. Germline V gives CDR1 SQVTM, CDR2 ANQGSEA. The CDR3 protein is CSVIRLAGGTYNEQFF. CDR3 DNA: TGCAGCGTGATCAGACTAGCGGGGGGGACCTACAATGAGCAGTTCTTC.

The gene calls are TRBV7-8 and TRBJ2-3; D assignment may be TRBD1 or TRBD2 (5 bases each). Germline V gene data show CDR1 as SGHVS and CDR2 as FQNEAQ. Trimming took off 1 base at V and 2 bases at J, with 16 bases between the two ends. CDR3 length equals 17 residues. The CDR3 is CASSLEPTGTLTDTQYF. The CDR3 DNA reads TGTGCCAGCAGCTTAGAGCCTACCGGGACCCTCACAGATACGCAGTATTTT.

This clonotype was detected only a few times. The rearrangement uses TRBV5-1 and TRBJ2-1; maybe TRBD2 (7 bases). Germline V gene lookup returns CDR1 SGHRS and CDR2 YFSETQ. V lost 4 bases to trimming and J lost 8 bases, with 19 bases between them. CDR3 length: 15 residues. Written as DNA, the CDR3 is TGCGCCAGCAGCGCCAGAGGGGGGGCCGGAGATGAGCAGTTCTTC. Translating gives CASSARGGAGDEQFF.

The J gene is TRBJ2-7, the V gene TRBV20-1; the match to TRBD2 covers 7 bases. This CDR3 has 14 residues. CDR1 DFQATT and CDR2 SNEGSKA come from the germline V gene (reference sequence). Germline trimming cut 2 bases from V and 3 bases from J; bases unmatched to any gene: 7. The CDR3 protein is CSARNPASGYEQYF. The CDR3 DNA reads TGCAGTGCTAGAAATCCGGCTAGCGGCTACGAGCAGTACTTC.

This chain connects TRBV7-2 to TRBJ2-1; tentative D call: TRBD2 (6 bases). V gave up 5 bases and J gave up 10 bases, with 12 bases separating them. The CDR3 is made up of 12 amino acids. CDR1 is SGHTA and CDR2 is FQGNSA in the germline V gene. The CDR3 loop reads CASSTGGLEQFF. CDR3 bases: TGTGCCAGCAGCACCGGGGGTTTGGAGCAGTTCTTC.

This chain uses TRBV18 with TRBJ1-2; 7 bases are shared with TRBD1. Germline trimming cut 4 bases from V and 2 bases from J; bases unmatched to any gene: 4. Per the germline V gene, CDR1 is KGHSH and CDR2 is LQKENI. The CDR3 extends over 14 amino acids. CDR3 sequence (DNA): TGTGCCAGCTCACGAGGGGGCGACAACTATGGCTACACCTTC. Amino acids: CASSRGGDNYGYTF.

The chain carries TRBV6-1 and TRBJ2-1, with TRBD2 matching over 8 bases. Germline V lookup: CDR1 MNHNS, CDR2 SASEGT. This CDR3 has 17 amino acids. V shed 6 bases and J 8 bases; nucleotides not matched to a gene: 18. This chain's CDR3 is CASSPPLGAGVSDEQFF. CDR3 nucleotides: TGTGCCAGCAGCCCACCCCTAGGAGCGGGAGTTAGCGATGAGCAGTTCTTC.

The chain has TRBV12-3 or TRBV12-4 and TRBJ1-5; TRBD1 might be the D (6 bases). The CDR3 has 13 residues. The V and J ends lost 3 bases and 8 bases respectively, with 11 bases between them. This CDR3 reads CASSFGGPEPQHF. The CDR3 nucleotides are TGTGCCAGCAGTTTCGGGGGGCCTGAGCCCCAGCATTTT.

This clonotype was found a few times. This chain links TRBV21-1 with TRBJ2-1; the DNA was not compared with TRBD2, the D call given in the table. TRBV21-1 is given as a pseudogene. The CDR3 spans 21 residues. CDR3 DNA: TGTGCCAGCAGCCCCGACGGAAGGGCTAGCGGGGGGGCAAGCTCCTACAATGAGCAGTTCTTC. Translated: CASSPDGRASGGASSYNEQFF.

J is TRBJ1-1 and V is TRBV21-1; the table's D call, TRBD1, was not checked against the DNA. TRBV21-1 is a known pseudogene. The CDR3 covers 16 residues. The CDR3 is CASSKLAPSPNTEAFF. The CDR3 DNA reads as TGTGCCAGCAGCAAGCTCGCCCCTTCCCCGAACACTGAAGCTTTCTTT.

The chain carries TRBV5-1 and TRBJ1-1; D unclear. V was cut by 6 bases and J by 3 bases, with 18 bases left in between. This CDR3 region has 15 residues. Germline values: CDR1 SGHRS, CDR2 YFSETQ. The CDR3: CASKSGQAGYTEAFF. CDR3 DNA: TGCGCCAGCAAGTCGGGCCAGGCGGGGTACACTGAAGCTTTCTTT.

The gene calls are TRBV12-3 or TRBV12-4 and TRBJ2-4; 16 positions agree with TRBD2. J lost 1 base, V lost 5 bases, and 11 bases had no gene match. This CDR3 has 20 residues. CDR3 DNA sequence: TGTGCCAGCAGTCCGCCGGGACTAGCGGGGGGGTCCCTTGCCAAAAACATTCAGTACTTC. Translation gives CASSPPGLAGGSLAKNIQYF.

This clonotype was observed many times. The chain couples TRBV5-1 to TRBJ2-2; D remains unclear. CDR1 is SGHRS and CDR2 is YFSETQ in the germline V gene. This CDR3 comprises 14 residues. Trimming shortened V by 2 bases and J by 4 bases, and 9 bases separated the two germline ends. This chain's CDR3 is CASSFDISTGELFF. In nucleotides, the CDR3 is TGCGCCAGCAGCTTCGACATCTCCACCGGGGAGCTGTTTTTT.